The 13 T cell receptor beta chains below come from one sample, sequenced in a study of blood T cells in healthy people across ages. Next came a second PCR, run for roughly 7 to 12 cycles, which used a sample-barcoded 5' primer along with a J-beta primer mix. TCRdb reanalysed the 5' RACE reads using MiXCR and keeps one entry per CDR3 protein. The sample shows about 580,000 distinct CDR3 sequences, 40% to 50% of them seen only once. The sample consisted of blood. The receptors come from a man older than 75 in good health.

The rearrangement links TRBV5-4 to TRBJ1-2; D might be TRBD1 (6 bases). V lost 4 bases and J lost 5, with 12 bases in between. The CDR3 has 13 residues. Germline V CDR1 and CDR2: SGHNT, YYREEE (reference sequence). The CDR3 spells CASSGTGFYGYTF. The CDR3 DNA follows: TGTGCCAGCAGCGGTACAGGGTTTTATGGCTACACCTTC.

This clonotype was recorded a few times. The V and J genes are TRBV20-1 and TRBJ2-1; 10 nucleotides agree with TRBD2. Looked up from germline, CDR1 is DFQATT and CDR2 is SNEGSKA (reference sequence). Trimming took 2 bases from V and 9 from J; bases not matched to a gene: 7. The CDR3 covers 14 residues. The CDR3 region is CSARTGTSAREQFF. The CDR3 nucleotides are TGCAGTGCTAGAACCGGGACTAGCGCGCGTGAGCAGTTCTTC.

This clonotype was seen only a few times. The chain recombines TRBV5-6 with TRBJ1-1; D is unresolved. CDR1 is SGHDT, CDR2 YYEEEE, per germline. V lost 4 bases to trimming and J lost 3 bases, with 19 bases between them. The CDR3 length is 16 residues. CDR3 region: CASSPAPSGVHTEAFF. DNA for the CDR3: TGTGCCAGCAGCCCTGCCCCATCCGGAGTCCACACTGAAGCTTTCTTT.

The V and J genes are TRBV4-2 and TRBJ2-7; D gene ambiguous. Trimming pared 1 base from V and 3 bases from J, leaving 16 bases between. This CDR3 contains 16 residues. The germline V gene encodes CDR1 LGHNA and CDR2 YNFKEQ. The CDR3 here is CASSQGPDPRFYEQYF. CDR3 bases: TGTGCCAGCAGCCAAGGACCGGACCCCCGGTTCTACGAGCAGTACTTC.

In this sample, this clonotype turned up a few times. The rearrangement links TRBV6-2 or TRBV6-3 to TRBJ2-7; TRBD2 aligns across 14 bases. CDR1 is MNHEY, CDR2 SVGEGT, per germline. There are 19 residues in the CDR3. V lost 0 bases to trimming and J lost 4 bases; unmatched junction nucleotides: 11. The CDR3 sequence: CASSYSIGLGLAGGYEQYF. The CDR3 DNA reads as TGTGCCAGCAGTTACTCGATCGGTCTCGGACTAGCGGGAGGATACGAGCAGTACTTC.

The rearrangement links TRBV5-1 to TRBJ1-1; D ambiguous. The CDR3 loop spans 15 amino acids. The germline V gene has CDR1 SGHRS and CDR2 YFSETQ. V shed 3 bases and J shed 3 bases, with 15 bases lying between them. This CDR3 is CASSWNAGRDTEAFF. CDR3 DNA: TGCGCCAGCAGCTGGAATGCGGGGAGGGACACTGAAGCTTTCTTT.

The rearrangement joins TRBV7-3 to TRBJ1-2; 7 bases are shared with TRBD1. The CDR3 spans 13 residues. Germline trimming cut 5 bases from V and 4 bases from J; bases unmatched to any gene: 4. Germline CDR1 SGHTA, CDR2 FQGTGA. CDR3 nucleotide sequence: TGTGCCAGCAGCGTTCGACAGGGCTATGGCTACACCTTC. Protein product: CASSVRQGYGYTF.

About this clonotype: Possible read error: a much larger clone is one base away. This chain uses TRBV6-6 with TRBJ2-3; D remains unclear. Germline assignment: CDR1 MNHNY and CDR2 SVGAGI (reference sequence). This CDR3 is built from 17 residues. The CDR3 reads CVSSYTLTGGDTDTQYF. The CDR3, as DNA: TGTGTCAGCAGTTACACACTGACTGGCGGTGACACAGATACGCAGTATTTT.

The rearrangement uses TRBV6-1 and TRBJ1-2; D call uncertain. The V end was cut by 6 bases, the J end by 1 base, with 9 bases between. Germline V gene lookup returns CDR1 MNHNS and CDR2 SASEGT. CDR3 length: 13 amino acids. The CDR3 DNA reads as TGTGCCAGCAGGGTTCAGCTTAACTATGGCTACACCTTC. This encodes CASRVQLNYGYTF.

Remarks on this clonotype: This may come from a read error, since a much larger clone is one base off. The chain combines TRBV9 with TRBJ2-5, with D unclear. Gene TRBJ2-1 matches the end of the DNA better, so the J call may be wrong. Germline lookup yields CDR1 SGDLS and CDR2 YYNGEE. The CDR3 contains 13 residues. CDR3: CASSVGSQETQFF. The CDR3 DNA sequence: TGTGCCAGCAGCGTCGGCAGCCAAGAGACCCAGTTCTTC.

The chain is built from TRBV12-3 or TRBV12-4 and TRBJ2-5; 7 bases are shared with TRBD2. The CDR3 extends over 14 amino acids. With V trimmed by 2 bases and J by 4 bases, 4 bases remained unmatched. The CDR3 coding sequence is TGTGCCAGCAGTTTAAGAGCGGGGACAGAGACCCAGTACTTC. This encodes CASSLRAGTETQYF.

The CDR3 loop is CASSLGDTTYEQYF. The CDR3 DNA sequence: TGCGCCAGCAGCTTGGGGGACACTACCTACGAGCAGTACTTC. The chain is built from TRBV5-1 and TRBJ2-7, with a possible D match to TRBD1 (6 bases). Between the trimmed V and J ends, which lost 0 bases and 2 bases, there was a span of 9 bases. Germline V gene sequence: CDR1 SGHRS, CDR2 YFSETQ. The CDR3 is 14 amino acids.

This clonotype was found a few times. This chain joins TRBV20-1 and TRBJ2-1; D is possibly TRBD1 (5 bases). Deletions cut 5 bases from V and 4 bases from J, with 15 bases between. CDR1 is DFQATT and CDR2 is SNEGSKA in the germline V gene (reference sequence). The length of the CDR3 is 14 residues. CDR3 sequence: CSALDGHQYNEQFF. In nucleotides, the CDR3 is TGCAGTGCTCTTGATGGACACCAGTACAATGAGCAGTTCTTC.